This T cell receptor beta chain was identified during a study of shared clonotypes between healthy human individuals (TCRdb year 2020). Broadly, across the study: The cohort included a few men and a couple of women between 18 and 49 years of age. For each donor, three plates each were used for CD4 naive and CD4 memory, two plates were used for CD8 naive, and one plate was used for CD8 memory. To estimate repertoire size and how much clonotype sharing occurs between individuals, the study deeply sequenced the blood TCR repertoires of five healthy adults. Libraries were prepared and TCR repertoires were sequenced by different laboratories using diverse techniques, in order to increase sequencing depth and limit assay-specific biases. Per donor, leukapheresis produced somewhere between about 0.85 and 9.5 billion PBMCs.

The CDR3 contains 14 residues, cysteine and phenylalanine counted. The only DNA kept is the CDR3, 42 bases in frame from the first base. The germline V gene specifies MGHDK as CDR1 and SYGVNS as CDR2. Using the deep immunoSEQ assay, multiplex PCR amplified TCR CDR3 regions from genomic DNA. For each cell subset, the extracted genomic DNA was distributed evenly across all wells of several immunoSEQ 96-well plates, and each plate served as one replicate. For sorted subsets, approximately 0.2 ug of genomic DNA, equivalent to around 31,000 T cell genomes, went into each replicate PCR. The purified libraries were quantified using a Qubit 3.0 fluorometer, sized with a Bioanalyzer 2100, and then quantified again using the KAPA Library Quantification kit. Each immunoSEQ 96-well plate was sequenced on its own single-read 150-cycle Illumina NextSeq 550 flow cell. Under the source paper's analysis protocol: Because only junctional sequences without quality scores were contained in the immunoSEQ output, filtering matching that applied to full-length reads could not be performed. Sequences were annotated with PyIR, a Python wrapper for IgBLAST v1.9, and V/J genes and CDR3 were assigned using IMGT germline references. Any read was removed if the V/J assignment was weak (E-value above 1e-6), the CDR3 was missing, or the read contained stop codons, out-of-frame junctions, or ambiguous translated residues. V3J clonotypes were defined as sequences sharing the same inferred V gene, J gene, and CDR3 amino acid sequence. Percentage overlap between repertoires was computed as shared unique clonotypes divided by the size of the smaller repertoire. Repertoire richness was assessed with RTK rarefaction, the Chao1 estimator, and Recon v2.1 estimates of unobserved clonotypes. Generation probabilities for all TCRbeta clonotypes obtained by the gDNA method from four donors were computed using OLGA. The clones in this table, taken by TCRdb from immuneACCESS, are in-frame only. Not every clone is retained; where verified, under half of the shortfall comes from an unresolved V gene, and the cause of the rest is unknown. Clonal size and the V and J genes are those of that table, whereas D and trimming came from the DNA. The sample has 950,000 to 1,100,000 clones on record, 78% of them singletons. The ten largest clones add up to more than 0.55% of the sample.

Study-wide findings and limitations: Sampling was restricted to blood, and TCR repertoires in tissues likely differ from the TCR repertoires found in blood. The genetic and exposure-history diversity represented was limited by the small number of donors. Rarefaction of sorted-subset datasets indicated incomplete sequencing despite the large sequencing depth. Higher generation probabilities were observed for clonotypes shared by all four sorted-subset donors than for non-shared clonotypes. Estimated clonotype richness was generally larger for naive than for memory subsets. Sharing across a few donors was observed for around 5% of naive CD4, about 3.2% of naive CD8, about 2.3% of memory CD4, and less than 0.45% of memory CD8 clonotypes. Pairwise subsampling indicated that sequencing depth was expected to affect the degree of clonotype sharing among donors.

Ten or more counts support this clone. Its antigen specificity is not known. One base away there is no much larger clone; base qualities are not given. The donors were healthy, HIV-negative adults who had no recently reported acute infections or vaccinations. All donors were Caucasian adults living in Nashville, Tennessee, USA. CD4+ T cells were enriched by magnetic negative selection; naive cells were then positively selected on CD45RA, and the negative fraction formed the memory subset. After blood collection by leukapheresis, PBMCs were isolated using Ficoll-Histopaque density gradient centrifugation and then cryopreserved in the vapor phase of liquid nitrogen. Analytical flow cytometry was used to check the purity and quantity of each magnetically sorted T cell population. Each sorted fraction had its genomic DNA isolated and then quantified by UV absorbance on a Nanodrop 2000c.

The specimen sequenced was memory CD4+ T cells from PBMCs. Taken with the paper, the label for cell subset or site translates to: CD45RA-negative fraction. The TCR sequence derives from a man between 18 and 35 years old in good health. Some clones in this sample may be carry-over from other donors' samples. The sequence joins TRBV25-1 to TRBJ1-3, and TRBD1 matches 8 of the central bases. The end of the DNA is better explained by TRBJ2-2, so the J call may be wrong. The base sequence is TGTGCCAGCGGGGACAGGATGAACACCGGGGAGCTGTTTTTT. Translated, this is CASGDRMNTGELFF.